What follows are 4 T cell receptor beta chains derived from one specimen sequenced in a study of T-cell reconstitution after alpha-beta-depleted transplantation in children. As it was prepared, the TCRbeta library received unique molecular identifiers. MiXCR, run by TCRdb on the PCR reads, gives a single entry per CDR3 protein. The table lists hundreds of thousands of distinct CDR3 sequences, 13% of them singletons. The sample here was PBMCs, mostly from graft donor cells, taken 360 days after TCRalphabeta/CD19-depleted stem cell transplant. These receptors were collected from a male patient between 5 and 17 years old who had a stem cell transplant for acute myeloid leukemia, so the T cells may come from the graft donor.

The V gene is TRBV30, the J gene TRBJ2-1, with 11 bases that match TRBD2. The CDR3 spans 13 residues. V trimming: 8 bases; J trimming: 7 bases; junction bases outside the gene matches: 7. The germline V gene encodes CDR1 GTSNPN and CDR2 SVGIG (reference sequence). The CDR3 loop is CAGSGRVGNEQFF. CDR3 nucleotide sequence: TGTGCCGGTAGCGGGAGGGTGGGGAATGAGCAGTTCTTC.

The genes are TRBV6-5 and TRBJ1-1; 8 positions agree with TRBD1. The CDR3 has 15 residues. Germline CDR1 MNHEY, CDR2 SVGAGI. Trimming took 2 bases from V and 4 from J; bases not matched to a gene: 6. CDR3 bases: TGTGCCAGCAGTTACGGCAGGGGGCGCGCCACTGAAGCTTTCTTT. Translation gives CASSYGRGRATEAFF.

This clonotype occurred many times. V usage is TRBV15 and J usage is TRBJ2-1, with 11 bases matching TRBD2. The CDR3 runs to 15 residues. V was clipped by 3 bases and J by 4 bases; unmatched bases: 2. Germline values: CDR1 LNHNV, CDR2 YYDKDF (reference sequence). The CDR3 spells CATSSRTSGYNEQFF. CDR3 DNA: TGTGCCACCAGCAGTAGGACTAGCGGGTACAATGAGCAGTTCTTC.

The gene calls are TRBV2 and TRBJ2-3; maybe TRBD1 (6 bases). The germline V and J ends were trimmed by 6 bases and 3 bases, with 16 bases remaining between them. The germline V gene encodes CDR1 SNHLY and CDR2 FYNNEI. The CDR3 extends over 15 amino acids. The CDR3 here is CASRVAGVVTDTQYF. The DNA of the CDR3 is TGTGCCAGCAGAGTGGCAGGGGTCGTGACAGATACGCAGTATTTT.